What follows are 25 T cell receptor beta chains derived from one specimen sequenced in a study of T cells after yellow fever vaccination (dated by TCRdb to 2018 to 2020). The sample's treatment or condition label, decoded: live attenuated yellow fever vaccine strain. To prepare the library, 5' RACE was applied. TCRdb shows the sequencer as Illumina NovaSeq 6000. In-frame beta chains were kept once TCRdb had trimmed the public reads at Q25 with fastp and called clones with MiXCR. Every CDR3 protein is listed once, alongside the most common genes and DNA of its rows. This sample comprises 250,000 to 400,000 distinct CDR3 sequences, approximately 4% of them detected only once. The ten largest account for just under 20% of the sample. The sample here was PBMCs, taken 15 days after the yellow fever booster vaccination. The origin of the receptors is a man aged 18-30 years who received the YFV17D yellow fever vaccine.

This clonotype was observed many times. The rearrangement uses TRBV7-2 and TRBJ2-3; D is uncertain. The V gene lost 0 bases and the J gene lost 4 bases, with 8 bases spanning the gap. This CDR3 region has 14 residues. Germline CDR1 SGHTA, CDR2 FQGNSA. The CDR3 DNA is TGTGCCAGCAGCTTAGCCCCGTTTCCAGATACGCAGTATTTT. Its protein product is CASSLAPFPDTQYF.

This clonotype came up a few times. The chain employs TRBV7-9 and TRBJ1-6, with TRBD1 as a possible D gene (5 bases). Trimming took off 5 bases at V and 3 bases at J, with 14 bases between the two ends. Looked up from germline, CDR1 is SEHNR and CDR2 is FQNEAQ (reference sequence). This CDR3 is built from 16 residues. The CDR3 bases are TGTGCCAGCAGCACCCGCGACAGTCTCTATAATTCACCCCTCCACTTT. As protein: CASSTRDSLYNSPLHF.

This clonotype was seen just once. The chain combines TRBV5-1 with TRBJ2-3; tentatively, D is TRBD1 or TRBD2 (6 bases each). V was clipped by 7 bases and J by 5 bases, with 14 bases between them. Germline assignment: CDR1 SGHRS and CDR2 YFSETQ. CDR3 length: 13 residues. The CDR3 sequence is CASETEGGDTQYF. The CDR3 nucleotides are TGCGCCAGCGAGACCGAGGGGGGAGATACGCAGTATTTT.

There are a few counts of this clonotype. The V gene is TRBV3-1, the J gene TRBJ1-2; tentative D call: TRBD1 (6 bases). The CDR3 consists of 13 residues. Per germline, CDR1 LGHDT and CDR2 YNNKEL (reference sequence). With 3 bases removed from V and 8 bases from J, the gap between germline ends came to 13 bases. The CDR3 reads CASSQQGLVGYTF. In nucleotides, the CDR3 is TGTGCCAGCAGCCAGCAGGGGTTGGTCGGCTACACCTTC.

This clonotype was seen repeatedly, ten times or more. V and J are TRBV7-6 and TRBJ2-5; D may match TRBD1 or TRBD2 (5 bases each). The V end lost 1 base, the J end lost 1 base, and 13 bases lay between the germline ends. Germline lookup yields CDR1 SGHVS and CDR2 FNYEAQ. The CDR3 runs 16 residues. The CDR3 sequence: CASSLDGEGAQETQYF. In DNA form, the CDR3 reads TGTGCCAGCAGCTTAGACGGGGAAGGGGCCCAAGAGACCCAGTACTTC. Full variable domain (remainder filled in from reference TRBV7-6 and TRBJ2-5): GAGVSQSPRYKVTKRGQDVALRCDPISGHVSLYWYRQALGQGPEFLTYFNYEAQQDKSGLPNDRFSAERPEGSISTLTIQRTEQRDSAMYRCASSLDGEGAQETQYFGPGTRLLVL.

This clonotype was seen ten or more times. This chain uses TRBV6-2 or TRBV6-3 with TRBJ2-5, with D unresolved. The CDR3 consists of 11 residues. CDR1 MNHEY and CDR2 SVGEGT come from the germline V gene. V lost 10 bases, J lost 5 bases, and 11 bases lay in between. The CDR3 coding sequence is TGTGCCATCGGACGGACGGAGACCCAGTACTTC. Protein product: CAIGRTETQYF.

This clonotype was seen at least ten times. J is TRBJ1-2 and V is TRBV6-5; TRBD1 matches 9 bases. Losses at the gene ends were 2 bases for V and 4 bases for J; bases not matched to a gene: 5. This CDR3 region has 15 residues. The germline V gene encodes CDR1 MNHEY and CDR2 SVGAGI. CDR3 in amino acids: CASSYKGQGVYGYTF. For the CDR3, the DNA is TGTGCCAGCAGTTACAAGGGACAGGGAGTCTATGGCTACACCTTC.

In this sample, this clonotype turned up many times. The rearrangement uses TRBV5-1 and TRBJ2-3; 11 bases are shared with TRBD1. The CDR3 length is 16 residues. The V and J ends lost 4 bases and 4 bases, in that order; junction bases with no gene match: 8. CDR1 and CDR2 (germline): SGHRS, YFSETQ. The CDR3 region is CASSGSGQGAADTQYF. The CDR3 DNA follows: TGCGCCAGCAGCGGATCCGGACAGGGGGCCGCAGATACGCAGTATTTT. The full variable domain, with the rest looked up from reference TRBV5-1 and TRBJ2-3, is KAGVTQTPRYLIKTRGQQVTLSCSPISGHRSVSWYQQTPGQGLQFLFEYFSETQRNKGNFPGRFSGRQFSNSRSEMNVSTLELGDSALYLCASSGSGQGAADTQYFGPGTRLTVL.

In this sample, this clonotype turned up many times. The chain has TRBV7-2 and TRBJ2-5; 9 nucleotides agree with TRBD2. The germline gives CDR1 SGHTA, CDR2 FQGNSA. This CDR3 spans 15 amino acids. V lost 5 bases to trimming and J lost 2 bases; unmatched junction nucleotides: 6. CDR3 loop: CASSRQRGEQETQYF. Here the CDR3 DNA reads TGTGCCAGCAGCAGGCAGCGGGGGGAACAAGAGACCCAGTACTTC.

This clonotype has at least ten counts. The CDR3 loop is CASSLGQNNEQFF. The CDR3 DNA follows: TGTGCCAGCAGCTTAGGGCAGAACAATGAGCAGTTCTTC. The chain employs TRBV7-2 and TRBJ2-1; D is ambiguous. Per germline, CDR1 SGHTA and CDR2 FQGNSA. The CDR3 spans 13 residues. V was cut by 1 base and J by 5 bases, with 6 bases left in between.

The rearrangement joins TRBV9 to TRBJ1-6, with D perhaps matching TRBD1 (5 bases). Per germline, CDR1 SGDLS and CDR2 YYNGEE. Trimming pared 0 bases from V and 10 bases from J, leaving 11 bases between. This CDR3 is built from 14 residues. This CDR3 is CASSVAGAGSPLHF. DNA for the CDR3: TGTGCCAGCAGCGTAGCCGGGGCGGGCTCACCCCTCCACTTT.

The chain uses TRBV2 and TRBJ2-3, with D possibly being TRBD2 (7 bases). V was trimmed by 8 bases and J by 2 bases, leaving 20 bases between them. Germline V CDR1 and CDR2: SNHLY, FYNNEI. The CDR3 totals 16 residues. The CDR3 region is CASSNGGRPPTDTQYF. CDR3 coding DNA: TGTGCCAGCTCAAACGGGGGGCGTCCACCCACAGATACGCAGTATTTT.

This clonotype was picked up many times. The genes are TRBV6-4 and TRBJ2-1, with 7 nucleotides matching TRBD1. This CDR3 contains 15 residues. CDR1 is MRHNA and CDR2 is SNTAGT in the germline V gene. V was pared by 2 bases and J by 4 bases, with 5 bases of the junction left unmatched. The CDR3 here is CASSDRDSSYNEQFF. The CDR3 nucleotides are TGTGCCAGCAGTGACCGGGACAGTTCTTACAATGAGCAGTTCTTC.

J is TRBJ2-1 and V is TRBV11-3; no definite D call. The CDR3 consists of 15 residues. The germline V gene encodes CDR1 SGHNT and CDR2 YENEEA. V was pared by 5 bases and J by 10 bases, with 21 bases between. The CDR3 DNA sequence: TGTGCCAGCAGCCCTCCGGGCCCTCCGCCCCAGGAGCAGTTCTTC. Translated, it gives CASSPPGPPPQEQFF.

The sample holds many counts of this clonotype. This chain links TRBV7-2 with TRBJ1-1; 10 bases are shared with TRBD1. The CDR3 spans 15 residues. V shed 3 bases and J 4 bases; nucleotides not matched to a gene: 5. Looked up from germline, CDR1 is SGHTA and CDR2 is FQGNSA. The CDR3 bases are TGTGCCAGCAGCTTCGACAGGGGGCTTCCCACTGAAGCTTTCTTT. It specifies CASSFDRGLPTEAFF.

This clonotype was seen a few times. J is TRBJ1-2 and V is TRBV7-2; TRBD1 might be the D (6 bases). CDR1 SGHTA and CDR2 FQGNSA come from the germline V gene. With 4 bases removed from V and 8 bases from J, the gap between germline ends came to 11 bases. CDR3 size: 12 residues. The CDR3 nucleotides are TGTGCCAGCAGCTCCGGGGGCGGGGGCTACACCTTC. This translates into CASSSGGGGYTF.

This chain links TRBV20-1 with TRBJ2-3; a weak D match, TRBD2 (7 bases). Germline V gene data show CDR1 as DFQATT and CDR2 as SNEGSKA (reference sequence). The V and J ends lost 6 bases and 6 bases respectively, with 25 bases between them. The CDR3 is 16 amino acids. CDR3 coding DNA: TGCAGTGCCCCCCAAGGGGGGGGGTGGATTTCGGATACGCAGTATTTT. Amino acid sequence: CSAPQGGGWISDTQYF.

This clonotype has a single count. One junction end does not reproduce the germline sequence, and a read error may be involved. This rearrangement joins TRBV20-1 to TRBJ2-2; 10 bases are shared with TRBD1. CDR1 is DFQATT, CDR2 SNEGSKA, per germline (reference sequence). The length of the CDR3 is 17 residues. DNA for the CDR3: TGCAGAGCTAAACCCGGGACAGGGGTTAGGGGCACCGGGGAGCTGTTTTTT. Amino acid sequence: CRAKPGTGVRGTGELFF.

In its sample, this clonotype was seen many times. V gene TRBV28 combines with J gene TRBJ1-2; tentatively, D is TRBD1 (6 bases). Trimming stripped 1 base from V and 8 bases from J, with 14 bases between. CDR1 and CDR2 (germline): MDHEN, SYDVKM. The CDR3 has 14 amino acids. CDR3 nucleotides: TGTGCCAGCAGTTTATACAGGGATGCCAGAGGCTACACCTTC. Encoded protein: CASSLYRDARGYTF.

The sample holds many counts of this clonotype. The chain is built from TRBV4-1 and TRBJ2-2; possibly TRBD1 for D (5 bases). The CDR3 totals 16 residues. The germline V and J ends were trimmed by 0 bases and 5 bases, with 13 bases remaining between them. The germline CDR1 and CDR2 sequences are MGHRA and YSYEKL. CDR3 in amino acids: CASSQDRTGATGELFF. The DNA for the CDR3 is TGCGCCAGCAGCCAAGATCGTACAGGTGCAACCGGGGAGCTGTTTTTT.

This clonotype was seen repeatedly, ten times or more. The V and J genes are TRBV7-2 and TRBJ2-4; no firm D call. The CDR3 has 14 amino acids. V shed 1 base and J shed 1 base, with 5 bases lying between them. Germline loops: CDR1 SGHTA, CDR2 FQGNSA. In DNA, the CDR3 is TGTGCCAGCAGCTTAGGGTCTGCCAAAAACATTCAGTACTTC. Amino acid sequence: CASSLGSAKNIQYF.

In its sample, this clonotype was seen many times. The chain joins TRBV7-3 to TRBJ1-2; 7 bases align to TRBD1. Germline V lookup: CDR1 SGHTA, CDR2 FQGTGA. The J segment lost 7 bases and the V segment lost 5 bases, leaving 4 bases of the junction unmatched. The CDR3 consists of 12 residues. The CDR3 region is CASSAQGGGYTF. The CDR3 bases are TGTGCCAGCAGCGCCCAGGGGGGTGGCTACACCTTC.

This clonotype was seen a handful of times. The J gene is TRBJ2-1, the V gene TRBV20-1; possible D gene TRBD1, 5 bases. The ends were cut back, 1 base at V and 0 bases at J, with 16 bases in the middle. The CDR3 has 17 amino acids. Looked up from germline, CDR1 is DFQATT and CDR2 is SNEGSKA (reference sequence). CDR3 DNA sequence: TGCAGTGCTAGAGTTCGGATAGGGGTTCACTCCTACAATGAGCAGTTCTTC. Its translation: CSARVRIGVHSYNEQFF.

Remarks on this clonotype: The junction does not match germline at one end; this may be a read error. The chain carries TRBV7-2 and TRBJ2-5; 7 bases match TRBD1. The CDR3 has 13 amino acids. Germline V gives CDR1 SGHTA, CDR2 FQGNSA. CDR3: CAGRTGNQGTQYF. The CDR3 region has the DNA TGTGCCGGCAGGACAGGCAACCAGGGGACCCAGTACTTC.

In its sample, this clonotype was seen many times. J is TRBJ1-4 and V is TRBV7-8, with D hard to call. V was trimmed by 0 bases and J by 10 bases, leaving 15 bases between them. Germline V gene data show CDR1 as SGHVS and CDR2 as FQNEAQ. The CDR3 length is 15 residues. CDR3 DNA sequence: TGTGCCAGCAGCTTAGCGCCCCAAACCGGACGAAAACTGTTTTTT. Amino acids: CASSLAPQTGRKLFF.